The text below deals with one TCR beta chain. Measured with immunoSEQ multiplex PCR; TCRdb has only the in-frame clones, and not every one. The table includes 350,000 to 450,000 clones, approximately 91% detected once. The source of the sample is a study of blood T cell repertoires in COVID-19. V was pared by 4 bases and J by 9 bases, with 12 bases of the junction left unmatched. The CDR3 sequence is 17 residues long. Germline V gives CDR1 MNHEY, CDR2 SMNVEV (reference sequence). This chain joins TRBV27 and TRBJ2-1; TRBD2 matches at 13 bases. This clonotype was obtained from a woman aged 18-29 years who had been exposed to COVID-19. The sequenced sample was PBMCs or T cells enriched from blood (not recorded which). The CDR3 spells CASSSPGLAGISGEQFF. The DNA of the CDR3 is TGTGCCAGCAGTTCGCCGGGACTAGCGGGAATTAGTGGTGAGCAGTTCTTC.